This T cell receptor (beta chain) was sequenced for a study of cytomegalovirus exposure and HLA in healthy donors. Notes on the study in general: In a later analysis, specific HLA alleles were associated with about 18,000 TCR beta sequences at a 0.05 false discovery rate. TCR beta chains numbering more than 150 were designated cytomegalovirus-associated.

This clone showed up just a few times. What it binds is not known. The study sampled nominally healthy donors, though unrecorded immune exposures were likely. Per germline, CDR1 PRHDT and CDR2 FYEKMQ (reference sequence). CDR3 length equals 14 residues. V shed 5 bases and J shed 4 bases, with 12 bases lying between them. PCR was performed using 60 Vbeta and 13 Jbeta primers. Method: immunoSEQ multiplex PCR; TCRdb's copy keeps in-frame clones and lacks some. Here the sample spans over 150,000 clones, about 80% being singletons. The sequenced sample was PBMCs. The chain recombines TRBV13 with TRBJ2-1; a weak D match, TRBD2 (6 bases). The receptor was derived from a man between 40 and 49 years old in good health and CMV-seronegative. The CDR3 is CASSLRDFYNEQFF. The CDR3 bases are TGTGCCAGCAGCCTGCGGGACTTTTACAATGAGCAGTTCTTC.